Described below is a single TCR beta chain sequence and its context. Its specificity is unknown. All glioblastoma patients lacked an isocitrate dehydrogenase mutation. This sample was included in a study of glioma-infiltrating T cells after dendritic cell vaccination. Study context: Patients received autologous tumor lysate-pulsed dendritic cell vaccination between about 2003 and 2013. Study-wide results and caveats: Estimated pretreatment TIL content predicted outcome after dendritic cell vaccination.

V was clipped by 4 bases and J by 1 base, with 8 bases between them. From germline, CDR1 is SGHDT and CDR2 YYEEEE. CDR3 length equals 13 residues. Clones were sequenced by immunoSEQ multiplex PCR, and TCRdb holds only the in-frame ones, with some missing. The sample has fewer than 75,000 clones; 81% are singletons. The starting material was blood, obtained before dendritic cell vaccination. The V call is TRBV5-6, the J call TRBJ1-1, with no clear D. This TCR derives from a human donor with glioblastoma. In nucleotides, the CDR3 is TGTGCCAGCAGCCCCCCCGGGAACACTGAAGCTTTCTTT. This encodes CASSPPGNTEAFF.